The 20 T cell receptor beta chains reported below all come from one sample, sequenced in a study of T-cell reconstitution after alpha-beta-depleted transplantation in children (dated by TCRdb to 2015 to 2016). The library was produced with PCR. Sequencer: Illumina HiSeq 2500. Molecular barcoding was employed in the preparation of TCR libraries, with unique molecular identifiers being used to normalize TCRbeta repertoire quantification. The public reads were run again by TCRdb, first through fastp at Q25 and then through MiXCR, and only productive beta chains were kept. Rows are combined by CDR3 protein, so each entry shows the most common genes and DNA. Present in this sample are 400,000 to 500,000 distinct CDR3 sequences, 9.5% to 13% of which were seen just once. 4.5% to 6% of the sample rests with the top ten. The sample in question was PBMCs from the stem cell graft donor, obtained from the stem cell graft. These receptors originate from a human donor who donated a stem cell graft to a child with acute myeloid leukemia.

Ten or more counts support this clonotype. This chain joins TRBV29-1 and TRBJ2-7, with 7 bases that match TRBD2. The junction had 11 bases not matched to a gene; V was cut back by 2 bases and J by 1 base. CDR1 and CDR2 (germline): SQVTM, ANQGSEA. There are 16 residues in the CDR3. The CDR3 sequence is CSVEWSSSGRSYEQYF. Here the CDR3 DNA reads TGCAGCGTTGAATGGTCGTCTAGCGGACGATCCTACGAGCAGTACTTC.

This clonotype was found many times. The chain's CDR3 is CASSLATGVVSYGYTF. CDR3 bases: TGTGCCAGCAGCTTAGCGACAGGGGTCGTCTCCTATGGCTACACCTTC. This sequence joins TRBV7-2 and TRBJ1-2, with TRBD1 identical over 8 bases. Germline loops: CDR1 SGHTA, CDR2 FQGNSA. The V segment lost 0 bases and the J segment 4 bases; nucleotides outside the gene matches: 7. The CDR3 runs to 16 residues.

This clonotype occurred a few times. The gene calls are TRBV29-1 and TRBJ2-5; D assignment may be TRBD1 or TRBD2 (5 bases each). Per the germline V gene, CDR1 is SQVTM and CDR2 is ANQGSEA. Trimming removed 7 bases from V and 4 bases from J, with 16 bases in between. The CDR3 sequence is 13 residues long. In DNA, the CDR3 is TGCAGCGCTAACGACGATGGGACAGAGACCCAGTACTTC. Protein sequence: CSANDDGTETQYF.

In this sample, this clonotype turned up many times. The J gene is TRBJ2-5, the V gene TRBV7-9; 8 bases align to TRBD1. The CDR3 spans 13 residues. Germline V gene sequence: CDR1 SEHNR, CDR2 FQNEAQ (reference sequence). Germline trimming cut 5 bases from V and 3 bases from J; bases unmatched to any gene: 2. The CDR3 bases are TGTGCCAGCAGCCAGGACAGGGAAGAGACCCAGTACTTC. It is translated as CASSQDREETQYF. The entire variable domain, with the rest obtained from reference TRBV7-9 and TRBJ2-5, is as follows: DTGVSQNPRHKITKRGQNVTFRCDPISEHNRLYWYRQTLGQGPEFLTYFQNEAQLEKSRLLSDRFSAERPKGSFSTLEIQRTEQGDSAMYLCASSQDREETQYFGPGTRLLVL.

The rearrangement joins TRBV30 to TRBJ1-1; TRBD1 agrees at 7 bases. The germline CDR1 and CDR2 sequences are GTSNPN and SVGIG (reference sequence). This CDR3 comprises 11 residues. V lost 5 bases and J lost 7; bases outside the gene matches: 4. The DNA for the CDR3 is TGTGCCTGGGAACAGGGGATTGAAGCTTTCTTT. Translation: CAWEQGIEAFF.

This clonotype has only a few counts. At one boundary the junction diverges from the germline segment, which might be a read error. This rearrangement joins TRBV12-3 or TRBV12-4 to TRBJ2-1, with 8 bases lining up with TRBD1. This CDR3 spans 16 amino acids. The CDR3 DNA sequence: TGTGCCAGTAGTTTATTTCTGGGGACAGGCCTTGGAGTGAAGTTCTTC. Protein sequence: CASSLFLGTGLGVKFF.

This clonotype was found a few times. The chain uses TRBV6-5 and TRBJ2-7; the D gene is possibly TRBD1 (5 bases). Germline V gene data show CDR1 as MNHEY and CDR2 as SVGAGI. The length of the CDR3 is 12 residues. V was shortened by 5 bases and J by 8 bases, with 13 bases between the two germline ends. CDR3 region: CASSQGVSKQYF. The CDR3 DNA sequence: TGTGCCAGCAGTCAGGGTGTGTCCAAGCAGTACTTC.

This clonotype showed up just a few times. The V gene is TRBV6-1, the J gene TRBJ2-3; 9 nucleotides line up with TRBD1. This CDR3 spans 15 amino acids. CDR1 is MNHNS, CDR2 SASEGT, per germline. V lost 1 base and J lost 4; bases outside the gene matches: 3. The CDR3 protein is CASSEGDRAPDTQYF. Here the CDR3 DNA reads TGTGCCAGCAGTGAAGGGGACAGGGCGCCAGATACGCAGTATTTT.

At least ten counts were recorded for this clonotype. The chain joins TRBV20-1 to TRBJ1-4; 8 nucleotides match TRBD1. The CDR3 covers 14 residues. The germline CDR1 and CDR2 sequences are DFQATT and SNEGSKA (reference sequence). Trimming cost V 5 bases and J 5 bases; bases outside gene matches: 7. The CDR3: CSAPTGGRNEKLFF. The CDR3 coding sequence is TGCAGTGCTCCAACAGGGGGAAGAAATGAAAAACTGTTTTTT.

The chain couples TRBV5-5 to TRBJ2-7, with 9 nucleotides matching TRBD1. The CDR3 runs to 16 residues. V trimming: 4 bases; J trimming: 1 base; junction bases outside the gene matches: 9. CDR1 SGHKS and CDR2 YYEKEE come from the germline V gene (reference sequence). CDR3 sequence: CASSVSGTGRSYEQYV. CDR3 bases: TGTGCCAGCAGCGTATCCGGGACAGGGAGATCCTACGAGCAGTACGTC.

This clonotype was observed a handful of times. The chain employs TRBV10-3 and TRBJ1-2; the match to TRBD1 covers 10 bases. V shed 7 bases, J shed 7 bases, and the junction held 18 bases outside the gene matches. The CDR3 covers 17 residues. CDR1 ENHRY and CDR2 SYGVKD come from the germline V gene. CDR3 sequence reads: CAIKELSGQGRNGGYTF. Written as DNA, the CDR3 is TGTGCCATCAAGGAGCTATCGGGACAGGGGAGGAATGGTGGCTACACCTTC.

The chain recombines TRBV9 with TRBJ1-1; 7 bases are shared with TRBD1. CDR3 length: 16 residues. Trimming at V came to 0 bases and at J to 1 base, leaving 6 bases not matched to a gene. Germline V gene sequence: CDR1 SGDLS, CDR2 YYNGEE. CDR3 DNA: TGTGCCAGCAGCGTAGCTAGGACAGGCACGAACACTGAAGCTTTCTTT. Amino acids: CASSVARTGTNTEAFF. The full variable domain, rest sourced from reference TRBV9 and TRBJ1-1, is DSGVTQTPKHLITATGQRVTLRCSPRSGDLSVYWYQQSLDQGLQFLIQYYNGEERAKGNILERFSAQQFPDLHSELNLSSLELGDSALYFCASSVARTGTNTEAFFGQGTRLTVV.

The chain employs TRBV12-3 or TRBV12-4 and TRBJ1-6; a possible D gene is TRBD1 (5 bases). Trimming took off 3 bases at V and 10 bases at J, with 7 bases between the two ends. The CDR3 spans 12 residues. CDR3 protein: CASSFEGSPLHF. The CDR3 DNA sequence: TGTGCCAGCAGTTTTGAGGGGTCACCCCTCCACTTT.

This clonotype was counted a few times. J is TRBJ2-6 and V is TRBV5-1, with no clear D. Germline CDR1 is SGHRS and CDR2 is YFSETQ. Trimming took 2 bases from V and 2 from J, leaving 8 bases between them. This CDR3 region has 15 residues. The CDR3 coding sequence is TGCGCCAGCAGCTTACAAGTAGCTGGGGCCAACGTCCTGACTTTC. It is translated as CASSLQVAGANVLTF.

The chain carries TRBV7-3 and TRBJ2-1; D gene unclear. Germline CDR1 and CDR2: SGHTA and FQGTGA. The CDR3 has 14 amino acids. Trimming removed 5 bases at V and 6 bases at J, with 14 bases between. The CDR3, as DNA: TGTGCCAGCAGCCTCTATGGGTCGGGCAATGAGCAGTTCTTC. As protein: CASSLYGSGNEQFF.

This clonotype appeared a few times. V gene TRBV7-6 combines with J gene TRBJ2-7; 7 nucleotides line up with TRBD2. Trimming removed 5 bases from V and 3 bases from J; junction bases left unmatched: 10. This CDR3 has 15 residues. Per germline, CDR1 SGHVS and CDR2 FNYEAQ. CDR3 coding DNA: TGTGCCAGCAGCCCAAGTGCGGGAGTTTTCTACGAGCAGTACTTC. It codes for CASSPSAGVFYEQYF.

This clonotype was detected only a few times. The rearrangement links TRBV20-1 to TRBJ1-3; D remains unclear. The V end lost 1 base, the J end lost 0 bases, and 7 bases lay between the germline ends. Germline V lookup: CDR1 DFQATT, CDR2 SNEGSKA (reference sequence). CDR3 length equals 14 residues. DNA for the CDR3: TGCAGTGCTAGAGGGGCGATCTCTGGAAACACCATATATTTT. It specifies CSARGAISGNTIYF.

This clonotype has only a few counts. This sequence joins TRBV7-6 and TRBJ2-7; D is ambiguous. Trimming pared 6 bases from V and 2 bases from J, leaving 17 bases between. CDR3 length equals 15 residues. Germline V gene lookup returns CDR1 SGHVS and CDR2 FNYEAQ. CDR3 nucleotides: TGTGCCAGCAGTCTAGGCGGTCTAGACCCCTACGAGCAGTACTTC. It yields the protein CASSLGGLDPYEQYF.

This clonotype showed up many times. The CDR3 DNA reads as TGTGCCAGCAGCTTGGAACCGGGCCACGTGGATACGCAGTATTTT. It codes for CASSLEPGHVDTQYF. The chain has TRBV5-4 and TRBJ2-3, with no clear D. The germline V gene encodes CDR1 SGHNT and CDR2 YYREEE (reference sequence). This CDR3 has 15 residues. Trimming shortened V by 0 bases and J by 6 bases, and 14 bases separated the two germline ends.

The chain combines TRBV6-2 or TRBV6-3 with TRBJ1-2, with D perhaps matching TRBD1 (6 bases). V was clipped by 5 bases and J by 8 bases, with 12 bases between them. In germline, CDR1 is MNHEY, CDR2 SVGEGT. This CDR3 spans 12 amino acids. Written as DNA, the CDR3 is TGTGCCAGCAGTCCGGACAGAAGGGGCTACACCTTC. Translating it yields CASSPDRRGYTF.